This T cell receptor (beta chain) was captured by sequencing in a study of shared clonotypes between healthy human individuals. As for this clone: Its cognate antigen is unknown. Other DNA sequences of this sample code for an identical CDR3.

The CDR3 covers 15 residues. Germline V gene sequence: CDR1 SGHRS, CDR2 YFSETQ. V was pared by 0 bases and J by 4 bases, with 13 bases between. Study results and caveats: Estimated clonotype richness was generally higher in naive than memory subsets. Lower generation probabilities were found for non-shared clonotypes than for those shared by all four donors.

The authors ran the assay at deep level. Sequencing used immunoSEQ multiplex PCR; TCRdb keeps in-frame clones, though not all of them. The repertoire holds hundreds of thousands of clones, with around 72% as singletons. The clonotype comes from a woman in her thirties in good health. This rearrangement joins TRBV5-1 to TRBJ1-1; a weak D match, TRBD1 (5 bases). Specimen: memory CD4+ T cells sorted from blood. Noted subset: CD45RA-negative fraction. This chain's CDR3 is CASSLEWGGTTEAFF. CDR3 DNA: TGCGCCAGCAGCTTGGAGTGGGGGGGGACCACTGAAGCTTTCTTT.